This record looks at one T cell receptor beta chain sequence and its context. Germline V gives CDR1 SGHTS, CDR2 YDEGEE. V lost 4 bases and J lost 3, with 20 bases in between. This CDR3 region has 17 residues. TCR beta chains were sequenced at survey level with immunoSEQ. Clones were sequenced by immunoSEQ multiplex PCR, and TCRdb holds only the in-frame ones, with some missing. The sample has around 49,000 clones; 90% to 95% are singletons. Input material: PBMCs. The TCR was taken from a man aged 35 to 55 with rheumatoid arthritis. The rearrangement links TRBV5-8 to TRBJ2-4; a weak D match, TRBD2 (6 bases). The CDR3 is CASSHAGRQTGKNIQYF. CDR3 DNA: TGTGCCAGCAGCCACGCGGGGAGACAGACGGGCAAAAACATTCAGTACTTC. Based on the CDR3 plus reference TRBV5-8 and TRBJ2-4, the full variable domain is EAGVTQSPTHLIKTRGQQATLRCSPISGHTSVYWYQQALGLGLQFLLWYDEGEERNRGNFPPRFSGRQFPNYSSELNVNALELEDSALYLCASSHAGRQTGKNIQYFGAGTRLSVL.